The TCR beta chain under discussion was sequenced for a study of neurological immune-mediated disorders. Study-wide findings and caveats: Because no CDR3 amino acid sequences were shared across subjects by expanded clones, private repertoires were suggested in all groups.

Preparation of the unsorted libraries drew on 2 million PBMCs stored at -80 C. It was by 5'RACE with 10-nucleotide random UMIs that the cDNA was made. TCRdb itself ran the 5' RACE reads through MiXCR, one entry per CDR3 protein. The data show more than 45,000 distinct CDR3 sequences, roughly 4.6% seen once. Trimming took 4 bases from V and 6 from J; bases not matched to a gene: 8. Germline-derived CDR1 and CDR2 are SGHKS and YYEKEE (reference sequence). This CDR3 contains 16 residues. Points on this clonotype: The antigen is undetermined.

The chain carries TRBV5-5 and TRBJ2-2; TRBD1 aligns across 11 bases. The sequencing sample was made of PBMCs. This TCR derives from a man in his fifties with multiple sclerosis. CDR3 protein: CASSPRTGGFAGELFF. The DNA of the CDR3 is TGTGCCAGCAGCCCTCGGACAGGGGGCTTCGCCGGGGAGCTGTTTTTT.